These T cell receptor beta chains were read from a single sample in a study of neurological immune-mediated disorders. One entry per CDR3 protein results from TCRdb running MiXCR on the 5' RACE reads. Of 20,000 or so distinct CDR3 sequences in the sample, 6% to 8.5% are singletons; the top ten hold 17%. The sample taken for sequencing was CD8+ T cells from blood. The receptors shown here come from a woman under 40 with HTLV-1-associated myelopathy (HAM/TSP). The CDR3 runs from the conserved cysteine through the conserved F or W. The order of the fields is D gene, J gene, V gene, clone size, CDR3 protein, CDR3 DNA. The D gene is left open where the match is weak. Size tells how often a clone was seen (once, few, many) or the class of an expanded clone, and some rows leave it out.

.	TRBJ2-7	TRBV29-1	many	CSALSGNEQYF	TGCAGCGCCTTATCAGGGAACGAGCAGTACTTC
.	TRBJ2-7	TRBV6-1	many	CASSFPPGAGYEQYF	TGTGCCAGCTCCTTTCCACCAGGCGCCGGGTACGAGCAGTACTTC
TRBD1	TRBJ2-1	TRBV30	many	CAWSVDRGHEQFF	TGTGCCTGGAGTGTCGACAGGGGCCATGAGCAGTTCTTC
.	TRBJ2-1	TRBV5-1	many	CASSEGSSYNEQFF	TGCGCCAGCAGCGAAGGTAGCTCCTACAATGAGCAGTTCTTC
.	TRBJ1-1	TRBV2	many	CASRNRVRFPNEAFF	TGTGCCAGCAGGAACAGGGTCCGATTTCCGAATGAAGCTTTCTTT
.	TRBJ2-3	TRBV6-2/TRBV6-3	many	CASSRTDRPDTQYF	TGTGCCAGCAGTCGGACGGACAGACCAGATACGCAGTATTTT
.	TRBJ2-2	TRBV24-1	many	CATSDLLRDTGELFF	TGTGCCACCAGTGATTTACTGAGAGACACCGGGGAGCTGTTTTTT
.	TRBJ2-7	TRBV5-1	many	CASSSGTGPYEQYF	TGCGCCAGCAGCTCGGGAACCGGGCCTTACGAGCAGTACTTC
.	TRBJ1-2	TRBV10-2	many	CASSESLWAANYGYTF	TGCGCCAGCAGTGAGTCTCTGTGGGCGGCTAACTATGGCTACACCTTC
.	TRBJ1-5	TRBV20-1	few	CSASVDASNQPQHF	TGCAGTGCTAGCGTGGATGCGAGCAATCAGCCCCAGCATTTT
.	TRBJ1-1	TRBV7-8	many	CASSTRAGEAFF	TGTGCCAGCAGCACCCGGGCCGGTGAAGCTTTCTTT
TRBD2	TRBJ2-1	TRBV5-6	many	CASSYGLADLNEQFF	TGTGCCAGCAGCTACGGACTAGCGGACCTAAATGAGCAGTTCTTC
TRBD2	TRBJ2-3	TRBV6-4	medium-sized	CASSPSGGSTDTQYF	TGTGCCAGCAGTCCTAGCGGGGGTAGCACAGATACGCAGTATTTT
.	TRBJ2-1	TRBV4-1	.	CASSQEHPANNEQFF	TGCGCCAGCAGCCAAGAACATCCTGCTAACAATGAGCAGTTCTTC
TRBD1	TRBJ1-2	TRBV10-3	many	CAIRQGSYNYGYTF	TGTGCCATCAGACAGGGGTCTTACAACTATGGCTACACCTTC
.	TRBJ1-6	TRBV6-4	many	CASSPGPGRSPLHF	TGTGCCAGCAGCCCCGGTCCGGGGAGATCACCCCTCCACTTT
TRBD2	TRBJ2-1	TRBV6-4	many	CASRETSSPADEQFF	TGTGCCAGCAGAGAGACTAGCAGCCCCGCTGATGAGCAGTTCTTC
.	TRBJ2-3	TRBV13	many	CASSHYRDTQYF	TGTGCCAGCAGCCATTACAGGGATACGCAGTATTTT
.	TRBJ1-1	TRBV7-9	many	CASSTRRDPRNTEAFF	TGTGCCAGCAGCACCCGCCGGGACCCACGGAACACTGAAGCTTTCTTT
TRBD1	TRBJ2-7	TRBV5-1	many	CASGQGGEQYF	TGCGCCAGCGGACAGGGTGGTGAGCAGTACTTC
.	TRBJ1-1	TRBV20-1	many	CSASSGTTEAFF	TGCAGTGCTAGTTCAGGAACAACTGAAGCTTTCTTT
.	TRBJ2-1	TRBV7-2	many	CASSSPGLYNEQFF	TGTGCCAGCAGCTCGCCCGGGCTTTACAATGAGCAGTTCTTC
TRBD1	TRBJ2-7	TRBV29-1	many	CSVDDGTGGYEQYF	TGCAGCGTTGATGACGGGACAGGGGGTTACGAGCAGTACTTC
.	TRBJ2-7	TRBV20-1	many	CSASDYSYEQYF	TGCAGTGCTTCGGATTATTCCTACGAGCAGTACTTC
.	TRBJ2-1	TRBV5-1	many	CASSLARTTDNEQFF	TGCGCCAGCAGCTTGGCTAGGACGACCGACAATGAGCAGTTCTTC
TRBD2	TRBJ2-2	TRBV5-1	many	CASSPLTRLAGGFYSNTGELFF	TGCGCCAGCAGCCCACTTACGAGACTAGCGGGGGGATTTTACTCGAACACCGGGGAGCTGTTTTTT
.	TRBJ1-1	TRBV7-6	many	CASSPQEGAEAFF	TGTGCCAGCAGCCCGCAGGAGGGAGCTGAAGCTTTCTTT
.	TRBJ2-7	TRBV20-1	.	CSAVIGGYEQYF	TGCAGTGCTGTTATAGGGGGCTACGAGCAGTACTTC
.	TRBJ2-1	TRBV7-9	.	CASSTQGDEQFF	TGTGCCAGCAGCACCCAGGGAGATGAGCAGTTCTTC
.	TRBJ1-1	TRBV10-3	medium-sized	CAISGAQMNTEAFF	TGTGCCATCAGTGGGGCCCAAATGAACACTGAAGCTTTCTTT
TRBD2	TRBJ2-7	TRBV10-3	many	CAISEVTSGGPYEQYF	TGTGCCATCAGTGAGGTGACTAGCGGGGGTCCCTACGAGCAGTACTTC
.	TRBJ1-4	TRBV25-1	many	CASSELSGLREKLFF	TGTGCCAGCAGTGAATTGTCAGGGCTTCGGGAAAAACTGTTTTTT
TRBD1	TRBJ1-2	TRBV6-5	many	CASSPPRDRGGYGYTF	TGTGCCAGCAGCCCCCCCCGGGACAGGGGAGGGTATGGCTACACCTTC
.	TRBJ1-5	TRBV20-1	medium-sized	CSALSSESQPQHF	TGCAGTGCTCTTTCTTCAGAATCACAGCCCCAGCATTTT
.	TRBJ2-7	TRBV20-1	medium-sized	CSAPKGGDVSEQYF	TGCAGTGCTCCGAAGGGGGGGGACGTGAGTGAGCAGTACTTC
.	TRBJ1-1	TRBV12-3/TRBV12-4	hyperexpanded	CASSFENTEAFF	TGTGCCAGCAGTTTCGAGAACACTGAAGCTTTCTTT
.	TRBJ1-1	TRBV12-3/TRBV12-4	many	CASSLFRAEAFF	TGTGCCAGCAGTTTATTCCGTGCTGAAGCTTTCTTT
TRBD2	TRBJ2-7	TRBV20-1	many	CSARDPRLAIYEQYF	TGCAGTGCTAGAGATCCGCGACTAGCTATCTACGAGCAGTACTTC
.	TRBJ2-1	TRBV3-1	many	CASSQDPAKYNEQFF	TGTGCCAGCAGCCAAGATCCTGCAAAATACAATGAGCAGTTCTTC
.	TRBJ1-5	TRBV15	many	CATSRVISNQPQHF	TGTGCCACCAGCAGAGTAATCAGCAATCAGCCCCAGCATTTT
TRBD1	TRBJ1-1	TRBV5-1	many	CASSFSGTGSSIMNTEAFF	TGCGCCAGCAGCTTTTCCGGGACAGGGTCATCGATCATGAACACTGAAGCTTTCTTT
.	TRBJ2-1	TRBV5-5	medium-sized	CASTPSDYYNEQFF	TGTGCCAGCACCCCGTCAGATTACTACAATGAGCAGTTCTTC
.	TRBJ2-7	TRBV6-1	many	CASSEQVSYEQYF	TGTGCCAGCAGTGAGCAGGTATCCTACGAGCAGTACTTC
TRBD1	TRBJ2-7	TRBV5-5	many	CASSSGTGSYEQYF	TGTGCCAGCAGCTCCGGGACAGGATCATACGAGCAGTACTTC
.	TRBJ2-5	TRBV6-5	many	CASSKQQGWGETQYF	TGTGCCAGCAGTAAACAACAGGGTTGGGGTGAGACCCAGTACTTC
.	TRBJ2-1	TRBV29-1	many	CSVGGPYNEQFF	TGCAGCGTCGGGGGACCATACAATGAGCAGTTCTTC
.	TRBJ1-2	TRBV7-9	many	CASSYGLPFTF	TGTGCCAGCAGCTACGGACTCCCCTTCACCTTC
TRBD2	TRBJ2-3	TRBV29-1	many	CSVLAGAVDTQYF	TGCAGCGTTCTAGCGGGGGCCGTAGATACGCAGTATTTT
TRBD1	TRBJ2-2	TRBV3-1	few	CASSKNGKDRYTGELFF	TGTGCCAGCAGCAAAAATGGAAAGGACAGGTACACCGGGGAGCTGTTTTTT
.	TRBJ2-7	TRBV5-1	.	CASSFRTGSYEQYF	TGCGCCAGCAGCTTCCGGACCGGCTCCTACGAGCAGTACTTC
.	TRBJ2-3	TRBV9	medium-sized	CASSVDHPDTQYF	TGTGCCAGCAGCGTAGATCATCCGGATACGCAGTATTTT
.	TRBJ1-3	TRBV13	many	CASRGRGQSTGNTIYF	TGTGCCAGCCGGGGCAGGGGTCAATCCACTGGAAACACCATATATTTT
.	TRBJ2-7	TRBV19	many	CASSITGRDEQYF	TGTGCCAGTAGTATTACAGGGCGGGACGAGCAGTACTTC
TRBD1	TRBJ1-2	TRBV12-3/TRBV12-4	many	CASSTGGDGYTF	TGTGCCAGCAGCACAGGGGGCGATGGCTACACCTTC
.	TRBJ1-1	TRBV6-6	many	CASSFSLGVREAFF	TGTGCCAGCAGTTTCAGTCTCGGCGTTCGGGAAGCTTTCTTT